These T cell receptor beta chains were read from a single sample in a study of T cell repertoires in cytomegalovirus infection. TCRdb called the reads again in MiXCR, with one record for every CDR3 protein. The sample carries hundreds of thousands of distinct CDR3 sequences, around 30% recorded once. Their recognized antigens are unknown. Source: cultured PBMCs, taken from culture after CMV antigen stimulation. The receptors stem from a human donor in good health (CMV status not recorded). Some clones in this sample may be carry-over from other donors' samples. CDR3s include the opening cysteine and the closing phenylalanine or tryptophan. D genes are given only for firm matches. The size entry is marked missing in some rows and otherwise reads once, few, many or a size class.

D gene	V gene	clone size	J gene	CDR3 protein	CDR3 DNA
.	TRBV6-1	once	TRBJ2-1	CASSYLRSSYNEQFF	TGTGCCAGCAGTTACCTGCGCAGCTCCTACAATGAGCAGTTCTTC
TRBD2	TRBV6-1	.	TRBJ2-7	CASSAREGLGYEQYF	TGTGCCAGCAGTGCTCGGGAGGGTTTGGGCTACGAGCAGTACTTC
.	TRBV4-1	.	TRBJ1-6	CASSQDRDHNSPLHF	TGCGCCAGCAGCCAAGACAGGGATCATAATTCACCCCTCCACTTT
.	TRBV7-9	many	TRBJ2-7	CASSLPPEAGGYEQYF	TGTGCCAGCAGCTTACCTCCGGAGGCCGGGGGCTACGAGCAGTACTTC
.	TRBV5-1	.	TRBJ2-5	CASSLAYPQETQYF	TGCGCCAGCAGCTTGGCCTACCCCCAAGAGACCCAGTACTTC
.	TRBV28	.	TRBJ1-2	CASSLPRQNTNYGYTF	TGTGCCAGCAGTTTACCCCGACAGAACACTAACTATGGCTACACCTTC
TRBD2	TRBV3-1	few	TRBJ2-2	CASSQALAGPNTGELFF	TGTGCCAGCAGCCAAGCACTAGCGGGACCCAACACCGGGGAGCTGTTTTTT
.	TRBV12-3/TRBV12-4	few	TRBJ2-2	CASSLLSRTGELFF	TGTGCCAGCAGTTTACTGTCCCGGACCGGGGAGCTGTTTTTT
.	TRBV6-2/TRBV6-3	.	TRBJ2-1	CASSAQTVGEQFF	TGTGCCAGCAGTGCACAGACCGTCGGCGAGCAGTTCTTC
TRBD2	TRBV7-2	many	TRBJ2-1	CASSRGWRENEQFF	TGTGCCAGCAGCCGGGGGTGGCGGGAGAATGAGCAGTTCTTC
.	TRBV7-1	.	TRBJ2-7	CASSLPGAYEQYF	TGTGCCAGCAGCCTCCCGGGAGCGTACGAGCAGTACTTC
.	TRBV3-1	once	TRBJ1-1	CASSQGGGVAYTEAFF	TGTGCCAGCAGCCAAGGAGGAGGGGTGGCTTACACTGAAGCTTTCTTT
.	TRBV7-2	few	TRBJ2-2	CASSLYRGELFF	TGTGCCAGCAGCTTATACCGAGGGGAGCTGTTTTTT
.	TRBV4-2	few	TRBJ1-2	CASSQDRGGGQGYTF	TGTGCCAGCAGCCAAGATCGCGGGGGAGGGCAGGGCTACACCTTC
.	TRBV28	medium-sized	TRBJ1-5	CASSSLQGNQPQHF	TGTGCCAGCAGCTCACTGCAGGGAAATCAGCCCCAGCATTTT
TRBD1	TRBV12-3/TRBV12-4	.	TRBJ1-6	CANLQGTNNSPLHF	TGTGCCAACTTACAGGGGACAAATAATTCACCCCTCCACTTT
.	TRBV7-2	few	TRBJ1-1	CASSLGSGLNTEAFF	TGTGCCAGCAGCTTAGGGAGTGGACTGAACACTGAAGCTTTCTTT
.	TRBV25-1	.	TRBJ1-1	CASSDLWGAEAFF	TGTGCCAGCAGTGATCTGTGGGGGGCTGAAGCTTTCTTT
.	TRBV19	many	TRBJ1-1	CASRPRGGTEAFF	TGTGCCAGCAGGCCGCGGGGGGGGACTGAAGCTTTCTTT
.	TRBV7-9	few	TRBJ1-2	CASSFLTENYGYTF	TGTGCCAGCAGCTTTCTTACAGAAAACTATGGCTACACCTTC
.	TRBV7-2	.	TRBJ1-1	CASSLVGPAAFF	TGTGCCAGCAGCTTAGTTGGGCCCGCCGCTTTCTTT
.	TRBV12-3/TRBV12-4	.	TRBJ2-7	CASSRAGEQYF	TGTGCCAGCAGCCGAGCAGGCGAGCAGTACTTC
TRBD2	TRBV7-9	.	TRBJ2-3	CASSSLGLAEPDTQYF	TGTGCCAGCAGCTCCCTCGGGCTAGCGGAGCCAGATACGCAGTATTTT
TRBD2	TRBV30	.	TRBJ2-2	CAWSAAGGPGGELFF	TGTGCCTGGAGCGCGGCGGGAGGGCCGGGCGGGGAGCTGTTTTTT
TRBD1	TRBV12-3/TRBV12-4	.	TRBJ2-5	CASSLGGKGGFGETQYF	TGTGCCAGCAGTTTAGGAGGGAAAGGGGGCTTCGGAGAGACCCAGTACTTC
.	TRBV6-1	few	TRBJ2-1	CASSPRRGEVPNEQFF	TGTGCCAGCAGTCCAAGAAGGGGGGAGGTTCCGAATGAGCAGTTCTTC
.	TRBV7-2	.	TRBJ2-3	CASSPRHYTDTQYF	TGTGCCAGCAGCCCCCGACACTACACAGATACGCAGTATTTT
.	TRBV7-2	many	TRBJ2-1	CASSLGVQRGAEQFF	TGTGCCAGCAGCTTAGGTGTACAACGAGGAGCTGAGCAGTTCTTC
.	TRBV7-2	few	TRBJ2-2	CASSLEGQGRTGELFF	TGTGCCAGCAGCTTAGAAGGTCAGGGTCGAACCGGGGAGCTGTTTTTT
TRBD1	TRBV20-1	.	TRBJ1-1	CSASQGDDTEAFF	TGCAGTGCTTCACAGGGGGATGACACTGAAGCTTTCTTT
.	TRBV30	.	TRBJ2-4	CAWSVGLLRLENIQYF	TGTGCCTGGAGTGTGGGGCTTCTCAGACTGGAAAACATTCAGTACTTC
TRBD2	TRBV5-1	once	TRBJ2-1	CASSFVRLAGTGDEQFF	TGCGCCAGCAGCTTTGTGAGACTAGCGGGAACCGGCGATGAGCAGTTCTTC
TRBD2	TRBV30	few	TRBJ2-6	CAWSVPTQTSGFSGANVLTF	TGTGCCTGGAGTGTACCCACCCAGACTAGCGGGTTCTCTGGGGCCAACGTCCTGACTTTC
.	TRBV20-1	.	TRBJ2-7	CSADQGGGEQYF	TGCAGTGCGGATCAGGGAGGCGGGGAGCAGTACTTC
.	TRBV28	few	TRBJ2-3	CASISWGATQYF	TGTGCCAGCATAAGCTGGGGGGCTACGCAGTATTTT
TRBD1	TRBV5-1	.	TRBJ2-1	CASSLEQGRNEQFF	TGCGCCAGCAGCTTGGAACAGGGGCGGAATGAGCAGTTCTTC
TRBD1	TRBV28	.	TRBJ1-2	CAVTTGGLNYGYTF	TGTGCCGTAACCACAGGGGGCCTTAACTATGGCTACACCTTC
.	TRBV11-2	.	TRBJ2-1	CASSPFSVRGYNEQFF	TGTGCCAGCAGCCCTTTCAGCGTTCGTGGCTACAATGAGCAGTTCTTC
TRBD2	TRBV2	few	TRBJ2-1	CASNLPGRAIEQFF	TGTGCCAGCAACTTACCGGGGAGGGCCATTGAGCAGTTCTTC
.	TRBV6-6	.	TRBJ1-1	CASNPGPLNTEAFF	TGTGCCAGCAACCCGGGACCACTGAACACTGAAGCTTTCTTT
.	TRBV12-3/TRBV12-4	few	TRBJ1-4	CASRHAGVRPNEKLFF	TGTGCCAGCAGACACGCCGGGGTCCGTCCGAATGAAAAACTGTTTTTT
.	TRBV5-4	.	TRBJ1-4	CASSLESDATNEKLFF	TGTGCCAGCAGCTTGGAATCGGATGCAACTAATGAAAAACTGTTTTTT
TRBD1	TRBV11-1	once	TRBJ2-7	CASSTRGFPYEQYF	TGTGCCAGCAGCACCAGGGGGTTTCCCTACGAGCAGTACTTC
.	TRBV19	.	TRBJ2-5	CASGPGSETQYF	TGTGCCAGTGGGCCGGGGAGCGAGACCCAGTACTTC
.	TRBV2	.	TRBJ1-4	CASSDSGSRDEKLFF	TGTGCCAGCAGTGACTCAGGCAGCCGCGATGAAAAACTGTTTTTT
TRBD1	TRBV20-1	few	TRBJ2-5	CSASPQGAGETQYF	TGCAGTGCTAGCCCACAGGGGGCAGGAGAGACCCAGTACTTC
TRBD1	TRBV2	.	TRBJ2-3	CASSDQGARTDTQYF	TGTGCCAGCAGTGATCAGGGGGCGCGAACAGATACGCAGTATTTT
.	TRBV6-5	.	TRBJ1-3	CATTPPGSGNTIYF	TGTGCCACGACACCCCCAGGGTCTGGAAACACCATATATTTT
.	TRBV6-2/TRBV6-3	.	TRBJ2-7	CASSYAQGYEQYF	TGTGCCAGCAGTTACGCGCAGGGCTACGAGCAGTACTTC
TRBD1	TRBV6-6	.	TRBJ2-5	CASRPTGTQETQYF	TGTGCCAGCAGGCCGACAGGGACCCAAGAGACCCAGTACTTC
.	TRBV5-4	few	TRBJ2-3	CASWLKGSDTQYF	TGTGCCAGCTGGTTGAAAGGTTCAGATACGCAGTATTTT
.	TRBV7-2	many	TRBJ2-3	CASSLVVSDTQYF	TGTGCCAGCAGCTTAGTCGTCAGTGATACGCAGTATTTT
TRBD2	TRBV20-1	.	TRBJ2-3	CSARDMREGIRNTQYF	TGCAGTGCTAGAGATATGCGGGAGGGCATCCGGAATACGCAGTATTTT
.	TRBV4-3	many	TRBJ2-5	CARGRGETQYF	TGCGCCAGGGGTCGAGGGGAGACCCAGTACTTC
.	TRBV7-9	once	TRBJ1-2	CASSPLHGYTF	TGTGCCAGCAGCCCTCTTCATGGCTACACCTTC
.	TRBV12-5	few	TRBJ1-3	CASGRTLGGFAGNTIYF	TGTGCTAGTGGTCGGACCCTAGGGGGGTTCGCTGGAAACACCATATATTTT
TRBD2	TRBV6-1	.	TRBJ2-3	CASTPSGGTDTQYF	TGTGCCAGCACCCCCAGCGGGGGGACGGATACGCAGTATTTT
.	TRBV7-2	.	TRBJ1-2	CASSPFWDNYGYTF	TGTGCCAGCAGCCCCTTCTGGGATAACTATGGCTACACCTTC
.	TRBV19	few	TRBJ2-3	CASSILGTTDTQYF	TGTGCCAGTAGCATCCTTGGGACCACAGATACGCAGTATTTT